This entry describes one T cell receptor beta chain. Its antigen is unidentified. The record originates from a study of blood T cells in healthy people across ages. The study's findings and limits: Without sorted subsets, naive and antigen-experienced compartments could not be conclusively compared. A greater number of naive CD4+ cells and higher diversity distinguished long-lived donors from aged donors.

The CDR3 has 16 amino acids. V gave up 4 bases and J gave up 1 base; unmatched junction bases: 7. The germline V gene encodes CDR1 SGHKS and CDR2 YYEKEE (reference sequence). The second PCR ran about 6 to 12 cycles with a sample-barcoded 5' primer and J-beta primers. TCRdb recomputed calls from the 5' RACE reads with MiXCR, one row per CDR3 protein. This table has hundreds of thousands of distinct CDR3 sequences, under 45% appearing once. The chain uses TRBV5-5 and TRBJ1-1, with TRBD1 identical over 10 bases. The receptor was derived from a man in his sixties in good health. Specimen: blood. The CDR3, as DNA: TGTGCCAGCAGCCTGCGGGGACAGGGGTGGAACACTGAAGCTTTCTTT. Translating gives CASSLRGQGWNTEAFF.